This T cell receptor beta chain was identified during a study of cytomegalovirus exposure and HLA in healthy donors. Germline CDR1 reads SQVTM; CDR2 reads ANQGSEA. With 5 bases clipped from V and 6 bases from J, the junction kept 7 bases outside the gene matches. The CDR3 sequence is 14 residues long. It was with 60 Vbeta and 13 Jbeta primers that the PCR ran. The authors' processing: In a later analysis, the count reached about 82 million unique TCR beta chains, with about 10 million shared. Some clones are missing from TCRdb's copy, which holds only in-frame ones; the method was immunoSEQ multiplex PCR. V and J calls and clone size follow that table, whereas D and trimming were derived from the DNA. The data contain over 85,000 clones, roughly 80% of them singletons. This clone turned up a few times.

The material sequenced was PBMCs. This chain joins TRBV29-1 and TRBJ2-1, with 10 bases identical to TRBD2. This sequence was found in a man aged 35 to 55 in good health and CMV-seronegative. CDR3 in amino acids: CSVYLAGVSNEQFF. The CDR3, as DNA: TGCAGCGTTTACCTAGCGGGGGTTAGCAATGAGCAGTTCTTC.